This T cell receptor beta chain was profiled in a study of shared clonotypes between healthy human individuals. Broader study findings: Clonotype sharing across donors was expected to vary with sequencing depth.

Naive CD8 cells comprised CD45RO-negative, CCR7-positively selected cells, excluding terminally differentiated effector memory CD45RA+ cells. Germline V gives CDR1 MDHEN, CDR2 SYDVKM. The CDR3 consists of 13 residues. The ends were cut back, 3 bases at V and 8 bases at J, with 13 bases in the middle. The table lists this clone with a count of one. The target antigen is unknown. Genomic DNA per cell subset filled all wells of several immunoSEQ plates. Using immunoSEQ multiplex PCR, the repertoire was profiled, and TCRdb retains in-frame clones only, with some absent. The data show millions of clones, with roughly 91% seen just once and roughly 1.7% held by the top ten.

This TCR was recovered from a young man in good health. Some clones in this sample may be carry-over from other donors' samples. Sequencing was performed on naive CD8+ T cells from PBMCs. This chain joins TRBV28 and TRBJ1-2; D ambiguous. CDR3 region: CASSFVVSGGYTF. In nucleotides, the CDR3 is TGTGCCAGCAGTTTTGTCGTTAGCGGGGGCTACACCTTC.